There are a few counts of the clone carrying this T cell receptor beta chain. This specimen comes from a study of regulatory T cells in long-lasting Graves disease. In germline, CDR1 is SNHLY, CDR2 FYNNEI. V was clipped by 6 bases and J by 2 bases; unmatched bases: 7. The CDR3 runs to 15 residues. Both iRepertoire HTBI primers and Arm-PCR of CDR3 regions were used to build the TCR beta libraries. TCRdb recomputed calls from the multiplex PCR reads with MiXCR, one row per CDR3 protein. The sample has 400,000 to 500,000 distinct CDR3 sequences; around 17% are singletons. The time point denotes: newly diagnosed GD, antithyroid drugs for less than 3 months. The authors made the TCR library using RNA they extracted from PBMCs. These same records also appear under a second study, on T cells in Graves' hyperthyroidism and ophthalmopathy.

V usage is TRBV2 and J usage is TRBJ2-3, with 8 bases that match TRBD1. The source is a woman aged 18-29 years with Graves disease. The sample here was peripheral blood mononuclear cells (PBMCs), taken at new diagnosis, from a patient treated with antithyroid drugs. The CDR3 protein is CASSRGLGYTDTQYF. The CDR3 DNA reads TGTGCCAGCAGCAGGGGGCTGGGGTACACAGATACGCAGTATTTT. The variable domain in full, with the rest retrieved from reference TRBV2 and TRBJ2-3, is EPEVTQTPSHQVTQMGQEVILRCVPISNHLYFYWYRQILGQKVEFLVSFYNNEISEKSEIFDDQFSVERPDGSNFTLKIRSTKLEDSAMYFCASSRGLGYTDTQYFGPGTRLTVL.